Presented here are 10 T cell receptor beta chains from one specimen sequenced in a study of CD8 T cells in Susac syndrome. An input of about 0.45 to 1 ug of RNA was subjected to reverse transcription using random hexamers. A single record per CDR3 protein comes from TCRdb applying MiXCR to the immunoSEQ multiplex PCR reads. This sample has about 200,000 distinct CDR3 sequences, with 80% to 95% found just once. Material: CD4+ T cells from PBMCs. These receptors were taken from a human donor in good health.

This chain links TRBV11-1 with TRBJ1-1; D not certain. The CDR3 is 16 residues long. Trimming removed 5 bases at V and 4 bases at J, with 20 bases between. Germline CDR1 and CDR2: SGHAT and FQDESV (reference sequence). Here the CDR3 DNA reads TGTGCCAGCAGCGCCCCCGGGGTAGGAGGTTCCACTGAAGCTTTCTTT. Translating it yields CASSAPGVGGSTEAFF.

The chain combines TRBV20-1 with TRBJ1-1; no clear D. Between the trimmed V and J ends, which lost 3 bases and 2 bases, there was a span of 22 bases. Germline V gives CDR1 DFQATT, CDR2 SNEGSKA (reference sequence). The CDR3 extends over 17 amino acids. The CDR3 DNA sequence: TGCAGTGCTAGCGGGATGAAGAGCCATCCGAAAAACACTGAAGCTTTCTTT. It yields the protein CSASGMKSHPKNTEAFF.

V is TRBV6-5 and J is TRBJ2-5; 11 bases are shared with TRBD1. V gave up 2 bases and J gave up 6 bases; unmatched junction bases: 5. Looked up from germline, CDR1 is MNHEY and CDR2 is SVGAGI. The CDR3 runs to 15 residues. Written as DNA, the CDR3 is TGTGCCAGCAGTTACAGGACAGGGGGCATGAAGACCCAGTACTTC. This gives the protein CASSYRTGGMKTQYF.

The V gene is TRBV11-2, the J gene TRBJ2-2; D is possibly TRBD2 (5 bases). Between the trimmed V and J ends, which lost 1 base and 7 bases, there was a span of 10 bases. This CDR3 has 14 amino acids. Germline CDR1 SGHAT, CDR2 FQNNGV. In DNA form, the CDR3 reads TGTGCCAGCAGCTTAGGGACTCTAGGCGGGGAGCTGTTTTTT. This translates into CASSLGTLGGELFF. Full variable domain (outside the CDR3, taken from reference TRBV11-2 and TRBJ2-2): EAGVAQSPRYKIIEKRQSVAFWCNPISGHATLYWYQQILGQGPKLLIQFQNNGVVDDSQLPKDRFSAERLKGVDSTLKIQPAKLEDSAVYLCASSLGTLGGELFFGEGSRLTVL.

The V gene is TRBV7-2, the J gene TRBJ1-4, with D maybe TRBD1 (5 bases). The CDR3 spans 16 residues. V gave up 3 bases and J gave up 7 bases, with 18 bases separating them. The germline V gene encodes CDR1 SGHTA and CDR2 FQGNSA. CDR3 sequence reads: CASSFGTTFLGEKLFF. The CDR3 nucleotides are TGTGCCAGCAGCTTTGGGACCACCTTCCTTGGTGAAAAACTGTTTTTT.

This rearrangement joins TRBV7-3 to TRBJ2-1, with 13 positions matching TRBD2. This CDR3 has 18 residues. The V segment lost 2 bases and the J segment 8 bases; nucleotides outside the gene matches: 12. Germline CDR1 SGHTA, CDR2 FQGTGA. CDR3 loop: CASSLVSVGTSGADEQFF. CDR3 bases: TGTGCCAGCAGCTTAGTGAGTGTGGGGACTAGCGGGGCAGATGAGCAGTTCTTC.

This chain connects TRBV15 to TRBJ1-6; possible D gene TRBD1, 6 bases. Trimming took off 1 base at V and 4 bases at J, with 11 bases between the two ends. The CDR3 sequence is 16 residues long. Germline V gives CDR1 LNHNV, CDR2 YYDKDF (reference sequence). The CDR3 bases are TGTGCCACCAGCAGAGGTAGGACAGCTTATAATTCACCCCTCCACTTT. It translates to CATSRGRTAYNSPLHF.

This chain connects TRBV21-1 to TRBJ2-7; the table calls TRBD2, which could not be checked here. TRBV21-1 is noted as a pseudogene. The CDR3 sequence is 16 residues long. CDR3 sequence reads: CASSTLAGGPTYEQYF. In nucleotides, the CDR3 is TGTGCCAGCAGCACCCTAGCGGGGGGTCCCACCTACGAGCAGTACTTC.

The genes are TRBV11-2 and TRBJ1-2; TRBD1 might be the D (6 bases). Trimming stripped 0 bases from V and 4 bases from J, with 12 bases between. In germline, CDR1 is SGHAT, CDR2 FQNNGV. There are 15 residues in the CDR3. CDR3 sequence reads: CASSLDGGKVYGYTF. CDR3 bases: TGTGCCAGCAGCTTAGATGGGGGCAAAGTCTATGGCTACACCTTC.

The chain carries TRBV12-3 or TRBV12-4 and TRBJ2-1; D unclear. This CDR3 is 12 amino acids long. Trimming removed 5 bases at V and 6 bases at J, with 8 bases between. The CDR3 loop is CASSPWVNEQFF. CDR3 coding DNA: TGTGCCAGCAGTCCTTGGGTCAATGAGCAGTTCTTC.